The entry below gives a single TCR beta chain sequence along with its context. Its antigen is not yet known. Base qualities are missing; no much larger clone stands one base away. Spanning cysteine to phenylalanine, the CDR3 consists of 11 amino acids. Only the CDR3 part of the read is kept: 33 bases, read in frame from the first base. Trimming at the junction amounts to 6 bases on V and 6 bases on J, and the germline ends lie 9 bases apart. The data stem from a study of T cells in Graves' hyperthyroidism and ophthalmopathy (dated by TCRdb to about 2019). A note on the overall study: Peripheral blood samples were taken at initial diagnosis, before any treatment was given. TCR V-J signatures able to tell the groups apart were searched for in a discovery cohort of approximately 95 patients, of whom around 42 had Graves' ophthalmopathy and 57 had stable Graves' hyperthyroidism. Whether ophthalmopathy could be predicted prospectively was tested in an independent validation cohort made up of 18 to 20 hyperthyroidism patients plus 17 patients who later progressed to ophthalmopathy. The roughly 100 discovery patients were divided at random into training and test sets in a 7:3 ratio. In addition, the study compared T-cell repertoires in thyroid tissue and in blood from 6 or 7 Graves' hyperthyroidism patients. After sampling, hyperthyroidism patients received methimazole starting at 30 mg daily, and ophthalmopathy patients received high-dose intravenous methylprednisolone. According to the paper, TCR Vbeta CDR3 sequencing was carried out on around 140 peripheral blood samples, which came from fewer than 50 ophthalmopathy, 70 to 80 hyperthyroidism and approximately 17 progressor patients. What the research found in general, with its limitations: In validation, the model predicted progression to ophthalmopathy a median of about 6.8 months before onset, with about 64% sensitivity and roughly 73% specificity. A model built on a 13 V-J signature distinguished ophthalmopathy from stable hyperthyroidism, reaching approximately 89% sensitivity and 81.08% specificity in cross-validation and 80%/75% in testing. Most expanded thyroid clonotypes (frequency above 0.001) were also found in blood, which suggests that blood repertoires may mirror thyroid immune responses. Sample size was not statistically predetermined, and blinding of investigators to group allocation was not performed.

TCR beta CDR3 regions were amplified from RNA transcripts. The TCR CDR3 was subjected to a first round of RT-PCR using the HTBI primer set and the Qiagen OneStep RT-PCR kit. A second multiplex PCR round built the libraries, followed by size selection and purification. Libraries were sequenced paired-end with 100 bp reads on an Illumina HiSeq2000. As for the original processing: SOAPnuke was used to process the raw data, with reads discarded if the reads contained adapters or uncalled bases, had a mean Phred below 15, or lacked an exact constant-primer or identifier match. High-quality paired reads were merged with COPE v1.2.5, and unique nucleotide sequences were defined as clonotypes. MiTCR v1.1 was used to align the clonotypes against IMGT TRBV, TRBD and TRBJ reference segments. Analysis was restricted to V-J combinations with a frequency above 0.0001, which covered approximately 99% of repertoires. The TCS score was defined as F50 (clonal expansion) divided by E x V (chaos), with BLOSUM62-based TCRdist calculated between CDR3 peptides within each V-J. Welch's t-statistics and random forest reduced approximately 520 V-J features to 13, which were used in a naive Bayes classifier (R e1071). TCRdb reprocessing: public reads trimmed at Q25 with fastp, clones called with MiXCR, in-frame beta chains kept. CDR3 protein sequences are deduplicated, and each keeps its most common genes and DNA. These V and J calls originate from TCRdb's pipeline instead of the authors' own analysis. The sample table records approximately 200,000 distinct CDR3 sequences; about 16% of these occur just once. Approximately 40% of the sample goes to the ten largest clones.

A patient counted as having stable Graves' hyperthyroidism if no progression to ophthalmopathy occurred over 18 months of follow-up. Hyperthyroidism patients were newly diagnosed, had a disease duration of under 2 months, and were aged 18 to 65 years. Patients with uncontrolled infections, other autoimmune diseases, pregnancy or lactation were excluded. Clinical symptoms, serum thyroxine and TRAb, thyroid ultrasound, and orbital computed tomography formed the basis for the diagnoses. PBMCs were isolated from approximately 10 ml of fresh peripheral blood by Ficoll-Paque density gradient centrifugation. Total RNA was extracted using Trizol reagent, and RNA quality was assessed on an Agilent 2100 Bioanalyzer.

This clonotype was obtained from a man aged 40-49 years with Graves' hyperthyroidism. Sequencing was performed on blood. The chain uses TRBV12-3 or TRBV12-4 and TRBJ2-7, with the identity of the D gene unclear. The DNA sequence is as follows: TGTGCCAGCAGCCTGTCGAGCGAGCAGTACTTC. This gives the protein CASSLSSEQYF.